These T cell receptor beta chains were read from a single sample in a study of blood T cell repertoires in COVID-19. Libraries were prepared by immunoSEQ multiplex PCR; TCRdb keeps only in-frame clonotypes and omits some of them. The repertoire holds about 200,000 clones, with 88% as singletons. The sample was peripheral blood. The receptors stem from a man aged 18 to 35 with active or convalescent COVID-19. Each CDR3 is given with its conserved first and last residue. A D gene is named only where the DNA matches it firmly. Size is omitted from some rows. Given values are once, few, many or a class for expanded clones.

J: TRBJ1-3
size: NA
V: TRBV3-1/TRBV3-2
D: TRBD1
CDR3: CASSESWTGAGNTIYF
DNA: TGTGCCAGCAGCGAAAGTTGGACAGGGGCTGGAAACACCATATATTTT

J: TRBJ1-1
size: NA
V: TRBV29-1
D: NA
CDR3: CSDSGYGTEAFF
DNA: TGCAGCGACTCAGGGTACGGCACTGAAGCTTTCTTT

J: TRBJ2-7
size: few
V: TRBV7-9
D: TRBD1
CDR3: CASSLAGQGNSYEQYF
DNA: TGTGCCAGCAGCTTAGCAGGACAGGGGAACTCCTACGAGCAGTACTTC

J: TRBJ2-1
size: NA
V: TRBV13
D: NA
CDR3: CASSPWVVESSYNEQFF
DNA: TGTGCCAGCAGCCCGTGGGTAGTGGAGAGCTCCTACAATGAGCAGTTCTTC

J: TRBJ1-1
size: NA
V: TRBV6-1
D: NA
CDR3: CASSGHNRVGNTEAFF
DNA: TGTGCCAGCAGTGGGCACAACAGGGTTGGGAACACTGAAGCTTTCTTT

J: TRBJ2-3
size: NA
V: TRBV9
D: TRBD2
CDR3: CASSAGLAGTDTQYF
DNA: TGTGCCAGCAGCGCCGGACTAGCGGGCACAGATACGCAGTATTTT

J: TRBJ1-5
size: NA
V: TRBV7-9
D: TRBD1
CDR3: CASSLETGDQPQHF
DNA: TGTGCCAGCAGCTTAGAGACAGGGGACCAGCCCCAGCATTTT

J: TRBJ2-3
size: NA
V: TRBV19
D: TRBD2
CDR3: CASSIGLADTADTQYF
DNA: TGTGCCAGTAGTATAGGACTAGCGGATACCGCAGATACGCAGTATTTT

J: TRBJ2-5
size: NA
V: TRBV19
D: NA
CDR3: CARAPHPRYF
DNA: TGTGCCAGGGCCCCGCACCCTCGGTACTTC

J: TRBJ1-4
size: NA
V: TRBV18
D: NA
CDR3: CASSPEEGDHEKLFF
DNA: TGTGCCAGCTCACCAGAAGAGGGAGACCATGAAAAACTGTTTTTT

J: TRBJ1-3
size: NA
V: TRBV19
D: TRBD1
CDR3: CASSVGTGAFGNTIYF
DNA: TGTGCCAGTAGTGTTGGGACAGGGGCCTTTGGAAACACCATATATTTT

J: TRBJ2-1
size: once
V: TRBV3-1/TRBV3-2
D: TRBD2
CDR3: CASSQVLAGGRNEQFF
DNA: TGTGCCAGCAGCCAGGTACTAGCGGGAGGCCGAAATGAGCAGTTCTTC

J: TRBJ1-4
size: NA
V: TRBV7-9
D: TRBD1
CDR3: CASSLRTGVSEKLFF
DNA: TGTGCCAGCAGCTTAAGGACAGGGGTCAGTGAAAAACTGTTTTTT

J: TRBJ2-5
size: NA
V: TRBV29-1
D: NA
CDR3: CSVIATWTKETQYF
DNA: TGCAGCGTCATCGCAACCTGGACAAAAGAGACCCAGTACTTC

J: TRBJ2-5
size: NA
V: TRBV7-9
D: TRBD1
CDR3: CASRGQGKETQYF
DNA: TGTGCCAGCAGAGGACAGGGAAAAGAGACCCAGTACTTC

J: TRBJ1-6
size: NA
V: TRBV4-1
D: NA
CDR3: CASSQEFIRGLHSPLHF
DNA: TGCGCCAGCAGCCAAGAGTTCATTCGGGGTTTACATTCACCCCTCCACTTT

J: TRBJ2-1
size: NA
V: TRBV5-8
D: NA
CDR3: CASSLLRGNEQFF
DNA: TGTGCCAGCAGCTTGCTAAGGGGCAATGAGCAGTTCTTC

J: TRBJ2-3
size: NA
V: TRBV7-2
D: TRBD2
CDR3: CASSLGLAGGTDTQYF
DNA: TGTGCCAGCAGCCTCGGACTAGCGGGAGGAACAGATACGCAGTATTTT

J: TRBJ1-2
size: NA
V: TRBV19
D: TRBD1
CDR3: CASSIKGAARGYTF
DNA: TGTGCCAGTAGTATTAAGGGGGCGGCGCGTGGCTACACCTTC

J: TRBJ2-3
size: NA
V: TRBV7-2
D: TRBD2
CDR3: CASSLVAGGDTQYF
DNA: TGTGCCAGCAGCTTAGTAGCGGGAGGAGATACGCAGTATTTT

J: TRBJ1-4
size: NA
V: TRBV11-2
D: NA
CDR3: CASSPRETPRMFF
DNA: TGTGCCAGCAGCCCAAGGGAGACCCCAAGGATGTTTTTT

J: TRBJ1-1
size: NA
V: TRBV19
D: NA
CDR3: CASSVQMNTEAFF
DNA: TGTGCCAGTAGCGTCCAGATGAACACTGAAGCTTTCTTT

J: TRBJ1-2
size: NA
V: TRBV5-5
D: TRBD1
CDR3: CASSPPGGDGYTF
DNA: TGTGCCAGCAGCCCCCCAGGGGGCGATGGCTACACCTTC

J: TRBJ2-5
size: NA
V: TRBV14
D: NA
CDR3: CASSQVWSAQYF
DNA: TGTGCCAGCAGCCAAGTCTGGTCAGCCCAGTACTTC

J: TRBJ2-3
size: NA
V: TRBV4-3
D: NA
CDR3: CASSQDLDWPDTQYF
DNA: TGCGCCAGCAGCCAAGACCTAGACTGGCCAGATACGCAGTATTTT

J: TRBJ2-1
size: NA
V: TRBV7-3
D: TRBD2
CDR3: CASSLHGGQAGENNEQFF
DNA: TGTGCCAGCAGCTTACACGGAGGGCAAGCGGGAGAGAACAATGAGCAGTTCTTC

J: TRBJ2-3
size: once
V: TRBV7-9
D: NA
CDR3: CASSFSGMADTQYF
DNA: TGTGCCAGCAGTTTTAGCGGAATGGCAGATACGCAGTATTTT

J: TRBJ2-3
size: once
V: TRBV25-1
D: TRBD2
CDR3: CASSDGRSTDTQYF
DNA: TGTGCCAGCAGTGACGGGAGGAGCACAGATACGCAGTATTTT

J: TRBJ1-5
size: NA
V: TRBV7-2
D: NA
CDR3: CASSFYSNQPQHF
DNA: TGTGCCAGCAGCTTTTATAGCAATCAGCCCCAGCATTTT

J: TRBJ2-5
size: once
V: TRBV2
D: TRBD1
CDR3: CASSSGTGGPSNF
DNA: TGTGCCAGCAGTTCCGGGACAGGGGGCCCTTCAAACTTC

J: TRBJ2-7
size: few
V: TRBV6-6
D: TRBD2
CDR3: CASTALAGVSEQYF
DNA: TGTGCCAGCACTGCACTAGCGGGAGTCTCCGAGCAGTACTTC

J: TRBJ2-7
size: NA
V: TRBV28
D: NA
CDR3: CASSFLQRVSKYF
DNA: TGTGCCAGCAGTTTTCTACAGAGGGTATCCAAGTACTTC

J: TRBJ2-7
size: NA
V: TRBV30
D: NA
CDR3: CAWSVGYEQYF
DNA: TGTGCCTGGAGTGTCGGGTACGAGCAGTACTTC

J: TRBJ1-1
size: NA
V: TRBV19
D: NA
CDR3: CASRSGIAEAFF
DNA: TGTGCCAGTAGGTCAGGGATCGCTGAAGCTTTCTTT

J: TRBJ1-1
size: NA
V: TRBV27
D: TRBD1
CDR3: CASTRQGVNFGAFF
DNA: TGTGCCAGCACCCGACAGGGGGTGAACTTTGGAGCTTTCTTT

J: TRBJ1-1
size: once
V: TRBV3-1/TRBV3-2
D: NA
CDR3: CASSQDTRQTNTEAFF
DNA: TGTGCCAGCAGCCAAGATACGCGGCAGACGAACACTGAAGCTTTCTTT

J: TRBJ2-7
size: NA
V: TRBV7-8
D: NA
CDR3: CASSSPTLGEDEQYF
DNA: TGTGCCAGCAGCTCCCCGACCCTCGGCGAGGACGAGCAGTACTTC

J: TRBJ1-1
size: NA
V: TRBV14
D: NA
CDR3: CASGSGAMNTEAFF
DNA: TGTGCCAGCGGCTCGGGTGCGATGAACACTGAAGCTTTCTTT

J: TRBJ2-1
size: NA
V: TRBV19
D: TRBD2
CDR3: CASSIGAGLAGERNEQFF
DNA: TGTGCCAGTAGTATAGGGGCCGGACTAGCGGGAGAGAGGAATGAGCAGTTCTTC

J: TRBJ2-2
size: NA
V: TRBV5-1
D: TRBD1
CDR3: CASSQHPGQATGGELFF
DNA: TGCGCCAGCAGTCAACACCCGGGACAGGCAACAGGCGGGGAGCTGTTTTTT

J: TRBJ2-1
size: NA
V: TRBV7-2
D: TRBD2
CDR3: CASSDLGTSGSNEQFF
DNA: TGTGCCAGCAGCGACCTCGGGACTAGCGGGAGCAATGAGCAGTTCTTC

J: TRBJ1-5
size: once
V: TRBV12-3/TRBV12-4
D: NA
CDR3: CASSLAQDRPQHF
DNA: TGTGCCAGCAGTTTGGCCCAAGATCGGCCCCAGCATTTT

J: TRBJ1-4
size: NA
V: TRBV29-1
D: TRBD1
CDR3: CSVPGDSNEKLFF
DNA: TGCAGCGTTCCGGGGGACAGTAATGAAAAACTGTTTTTT

J: TRBJ2-7
size: NA
V: TRBV4-1
D: TRBD1
CDR3: CASSPETGTYEQYF
DNA: TGCGCCAGCAGCCCTGAGACAGGGACCTACGAGCAGTACTTC

J: TRBJ1-4
size: NA
V: TRBV14
D: NA
CDR3: CASSSGTRATNEKLFF
DNA: TGTGCCAGCAGCAGCGGGACAAGGGCAACTAATGAAAAACTGTTTTTT

J: TRBJ1-1
size: NA
V: TRBV18
D: TRBD1
CDR3: CASSPKATGVNTEAFF
DNA: TGTGCCAGCTCACCGAAAGCCACAGGGGTGAACACTGAAGCTTTCTTT

J: TRBJ1-6
size: once
V: TRBV4-3
D: NA
CDR3: CASSQDQENSPLHF
DNA: TGCGCCAGCAGCCAAGATCAAGAGAATTCACCCCTCCACTTT

J: TRBJ2-1
size: NA
V: TRBV30
D: NA
CDR3: CAWTDSYNEQFF
DNA: TGTGCCTGGACCGACAGTTACAATGAGCAGTTCTTC

J: TRBJ1-1
size: NA
V: TRBV5-1
D: NA
CDR3: CASSPIQGGGTEAFF
DNA: TGCGCCAGCAGCCCCATCCAGGGAGGGGGGACTGAAGCTTTCTTT

J: TRBJ1-1
size: few
V: TRBV19
D: NA
CDR3: CASSIDTEAFF
DNA: TGTGCCAGTAGTATCGACACTGAAGCTTTCTTT

J: TRBJ2-7
size: once
V: TRBV9
D: NA
CDR3: CASSPSSDGSSYEQYF
DNA: TGTGCCAGCAGCCCATCTAGCGACGGAAGCTCCTACGAGCAGTACTTC

J: TRBJ2-5
size: NA
V: TRBV29-1
D: TRBD2
CDR3: CSVGRTSGGGYQETQYF
DNA: TGCAGCGTCGGACGGACTAGCGGGGGTGGTTACCAAGAGACCCAGTACTTC

J: TRBJ1-2
size: NA
V: TRBV5-8
D: TRBD1
CDR3: CASSEGTAINYGYTF
DNA: TGTGCCAGCAGCGAGGGGACAGCGATTAACTATGGCTACACCTTC

J: TRBJ1-4
size: NA
V: TRBV6-1
D: NA
CDR3: CASSEFGEKLFF
DNA: TGTGCCAGCAGTGAATTCGGGGAAAAACTGTTTTTT

J: TRBJ1-1
size: NA
V: TRBV19
D: TRBD1
CDR3: CASTKVGTANTEAFF
DNA: TGTGCCAGCACAAAAGTCGGGACAGCGAACACTGAAGCTTTCTTT

J: TRBJ1-6
size: NA
V: TRBV6-5
D: NA
CDR3: CASANQNNSPLHF
DNA: TGTGCCAGCGCAAACCAGAATAATTCACCCCTCCACTTT

J: TRBJ2-7
size: NA
V: TRBV27
D: NA
CDR3: CASSLSNLGGRTYEQYF
DNA: TGTGCCAGCAGTTTATCGAACTTAGGCGGGCGGACGTACGAGCAGTACTTC

J: TRBJ2-2
size: NA
V: TRBV19
D: NA
CDR3: CASRSLAKNTGELFF
DNA: TGTGCCAGTAGGAGTCTAGCGAAAAACACCGGGGAGCTGTTTTTT